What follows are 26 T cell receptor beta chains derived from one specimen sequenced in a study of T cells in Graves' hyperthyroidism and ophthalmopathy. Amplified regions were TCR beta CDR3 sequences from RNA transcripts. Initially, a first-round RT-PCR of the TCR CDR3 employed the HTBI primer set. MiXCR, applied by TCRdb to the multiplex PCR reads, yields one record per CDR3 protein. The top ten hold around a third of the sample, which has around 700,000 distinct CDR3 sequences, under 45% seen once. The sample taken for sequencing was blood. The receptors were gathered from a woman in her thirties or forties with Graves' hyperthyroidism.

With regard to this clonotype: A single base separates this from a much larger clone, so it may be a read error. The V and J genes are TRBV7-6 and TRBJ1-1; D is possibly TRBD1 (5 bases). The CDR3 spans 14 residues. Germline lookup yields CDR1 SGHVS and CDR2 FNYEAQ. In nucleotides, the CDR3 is TGTGCCAGCAGCTTAGAGGGCAGGGCCACTGCAGCTTTCTTT. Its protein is CASSLEGRATAAFF.

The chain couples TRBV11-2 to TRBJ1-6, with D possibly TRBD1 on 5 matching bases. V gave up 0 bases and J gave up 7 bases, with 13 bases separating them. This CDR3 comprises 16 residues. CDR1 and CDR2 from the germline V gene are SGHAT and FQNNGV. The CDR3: CASSLEWGGRNSPLHF. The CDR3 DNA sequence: TGTGCCAGCAGCTTAGAATGGGGGGGTAGGAATTCACCCCTCCACTTT.

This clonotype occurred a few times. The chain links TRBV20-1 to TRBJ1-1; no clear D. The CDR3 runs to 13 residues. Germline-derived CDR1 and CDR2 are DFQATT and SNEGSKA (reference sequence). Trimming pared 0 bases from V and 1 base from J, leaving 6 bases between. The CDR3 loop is CSARDGTNTEAFF. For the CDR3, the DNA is TGCAGTGCTAGAGATGGAACGAACACTGAAGCTTTCTTT.

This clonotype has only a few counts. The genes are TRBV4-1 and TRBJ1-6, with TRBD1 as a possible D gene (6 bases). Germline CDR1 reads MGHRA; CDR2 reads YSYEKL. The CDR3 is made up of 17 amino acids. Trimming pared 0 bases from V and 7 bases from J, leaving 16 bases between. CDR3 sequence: CASSQDSRGAWNSPLHF. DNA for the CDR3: TGCGCCAGCAGCCAAGATAGCAGGGGAGCTTGGAATTCACCCCTCCACTTT.

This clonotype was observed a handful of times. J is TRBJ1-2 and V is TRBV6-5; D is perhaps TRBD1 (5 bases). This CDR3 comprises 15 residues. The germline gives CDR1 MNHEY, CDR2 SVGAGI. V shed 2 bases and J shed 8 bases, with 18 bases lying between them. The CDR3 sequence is CASSYGAPVEYGYTF. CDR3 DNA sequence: TGTGCCAGCAGTTACGGGGCACCCGTTGAGTACGGCTACACCTTC.

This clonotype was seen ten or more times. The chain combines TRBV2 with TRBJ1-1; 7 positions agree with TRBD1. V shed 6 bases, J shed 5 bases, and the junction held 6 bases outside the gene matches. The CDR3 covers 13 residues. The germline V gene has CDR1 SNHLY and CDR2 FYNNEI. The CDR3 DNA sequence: TGTGCCAGCAGGACACAGGGGACGACTGAAGCTTTCTTT. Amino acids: CASRTQGTTEAFF. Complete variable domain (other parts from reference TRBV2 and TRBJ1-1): EPEVTQTPSHQVTQMGQEVILRCVPISNHLYFYWYRQILGQKVEFLVSFYNNEISEKSEIFDDQFSVERPDGSNFTLKIRSTKLEDSAMYFCASRTQGTTEAFFGQGTRLTVV.

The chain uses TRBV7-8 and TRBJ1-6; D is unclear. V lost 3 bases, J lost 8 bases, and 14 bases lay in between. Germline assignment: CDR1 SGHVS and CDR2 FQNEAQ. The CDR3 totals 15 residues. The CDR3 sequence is CASSFNGPLDSPLHF. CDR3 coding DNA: TGTGCCAGCAGCTTCAACGGCCCCTTAGATTCACCCCTCCACTTT.

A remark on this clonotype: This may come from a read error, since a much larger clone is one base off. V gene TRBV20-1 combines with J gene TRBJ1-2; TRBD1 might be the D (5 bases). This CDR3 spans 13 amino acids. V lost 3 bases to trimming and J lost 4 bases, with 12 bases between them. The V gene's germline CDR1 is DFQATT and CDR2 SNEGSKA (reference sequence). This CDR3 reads CSARIGGGYGYTF. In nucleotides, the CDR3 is TGCAGTGCTAGGATCGGCGGGGGCTATGGCTACACCTTC.

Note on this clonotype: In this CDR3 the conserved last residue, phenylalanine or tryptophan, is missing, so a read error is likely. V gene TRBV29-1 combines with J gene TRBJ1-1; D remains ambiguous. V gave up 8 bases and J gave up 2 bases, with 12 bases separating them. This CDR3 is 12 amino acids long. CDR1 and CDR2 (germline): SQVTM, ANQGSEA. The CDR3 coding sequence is TGCAGCCTAAGAGGAGGAAACACTGAAGCTTTCCTT. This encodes CSLRGGNTEAFL.

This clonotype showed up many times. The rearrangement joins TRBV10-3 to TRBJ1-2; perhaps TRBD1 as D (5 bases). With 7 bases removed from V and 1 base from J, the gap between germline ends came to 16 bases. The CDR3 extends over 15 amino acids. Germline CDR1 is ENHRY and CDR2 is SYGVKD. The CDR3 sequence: CAIKDDRTYNYGYTF. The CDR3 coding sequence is TGTGCCATCAAGGACGACAGAACATATAACTATGGCTACACCTTC.

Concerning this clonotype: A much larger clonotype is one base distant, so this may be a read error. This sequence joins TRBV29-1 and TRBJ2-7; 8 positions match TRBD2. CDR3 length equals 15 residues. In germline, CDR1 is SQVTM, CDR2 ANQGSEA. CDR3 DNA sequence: TGCAGCGTTGAAGGTCTAGCGGGCAGCTCCTACGAGCGGTACTTC. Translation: CSVEGLAGSSYERYF.

The CDR3 protein is CASRARVGTSYEQYF. CDR3 in DNA: TGTGCCAGCAGGGCCAGGGTAGGGACTTCCTACGAGCAGTACTTC. The chain employs TRBV6-1 and TRBJ2-7, with D maybe TRBD2 (6 bases). Germline V gene data show CDR1 as MNHNS and CDR2 as SASEGT. Trimming removed 6 bases from V and 1 base from J, with 16 bases in between. The CDR3 totals 15 residues.

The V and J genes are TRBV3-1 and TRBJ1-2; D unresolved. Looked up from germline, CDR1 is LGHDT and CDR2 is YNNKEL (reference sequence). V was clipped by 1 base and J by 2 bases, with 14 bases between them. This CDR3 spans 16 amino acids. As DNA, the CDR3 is TGTGCCAGCAGCCAAGGAGTAGTCTTGAGGAACTATGGCTACACCTTC. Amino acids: CASSQGVVLRNYGYTF.

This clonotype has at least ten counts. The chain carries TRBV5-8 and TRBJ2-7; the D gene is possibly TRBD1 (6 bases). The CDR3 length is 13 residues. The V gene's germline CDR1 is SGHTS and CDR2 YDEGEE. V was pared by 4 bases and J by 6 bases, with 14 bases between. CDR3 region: CASSKPTGREQYF. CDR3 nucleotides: TGTGCCAGCAGCAAACCAACAGGGCGCGAGCAGTACTTC.

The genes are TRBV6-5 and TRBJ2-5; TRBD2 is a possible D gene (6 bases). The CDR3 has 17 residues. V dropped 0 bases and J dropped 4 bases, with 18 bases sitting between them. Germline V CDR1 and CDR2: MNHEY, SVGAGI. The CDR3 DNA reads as TGTGCCAGCAGTTACTCTTGGGGGGTGGCTCATCGAGAGACCCAGTACTTC. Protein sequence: CASSYSWGVAHRETQYF.

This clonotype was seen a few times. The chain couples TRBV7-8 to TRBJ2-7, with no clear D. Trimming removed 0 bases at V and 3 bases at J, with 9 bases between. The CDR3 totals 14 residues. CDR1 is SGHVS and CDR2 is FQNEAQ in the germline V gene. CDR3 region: CASSLAPRLYEQYF. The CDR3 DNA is TGTGCCAGCAGCTTAGCCCCCAGGCTCTACGAGCAGTACTTC.

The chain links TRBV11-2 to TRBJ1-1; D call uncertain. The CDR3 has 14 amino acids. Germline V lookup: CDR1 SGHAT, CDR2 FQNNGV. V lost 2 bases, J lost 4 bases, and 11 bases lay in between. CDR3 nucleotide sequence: TGTGCCAGCAGCTTAAACGGGTGGGGCACTGAAGCTTTCTTT. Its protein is CASSLNGWGTEAFF.

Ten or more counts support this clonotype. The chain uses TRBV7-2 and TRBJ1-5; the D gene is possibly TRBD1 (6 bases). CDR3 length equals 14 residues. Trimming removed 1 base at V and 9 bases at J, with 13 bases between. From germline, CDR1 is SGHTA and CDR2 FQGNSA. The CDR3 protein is CASSLGTVAWPQHF. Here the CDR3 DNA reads TGTGCCAGCAGCTTAGGGACAGTGGCATGGCCCCAGCATTTT.

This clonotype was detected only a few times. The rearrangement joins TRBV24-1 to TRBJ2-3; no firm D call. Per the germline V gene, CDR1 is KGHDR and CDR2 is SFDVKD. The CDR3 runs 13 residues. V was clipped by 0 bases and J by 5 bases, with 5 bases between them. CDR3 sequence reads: CATSDLRRDTQYF. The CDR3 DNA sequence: TGTGCCACCAGTGATTTGAGGAGAGATACGCAGTATTTT.

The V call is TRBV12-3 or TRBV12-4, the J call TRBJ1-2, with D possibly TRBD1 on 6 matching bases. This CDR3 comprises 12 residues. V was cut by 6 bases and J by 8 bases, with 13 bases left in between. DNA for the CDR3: TGTGCCAGCAGGATTACAGGGAACGGCTACACCTTC. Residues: CASRITGNGYTF.

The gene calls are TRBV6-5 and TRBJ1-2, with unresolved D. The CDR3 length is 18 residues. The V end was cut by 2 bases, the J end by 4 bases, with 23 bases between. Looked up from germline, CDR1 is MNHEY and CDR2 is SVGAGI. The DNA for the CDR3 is TGTGCCAGCAGTTACGTCGAGATTACACGTCCGAAGGCCTATGGCTACACCTTC. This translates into CASSYVEITRPKAYGYTF.

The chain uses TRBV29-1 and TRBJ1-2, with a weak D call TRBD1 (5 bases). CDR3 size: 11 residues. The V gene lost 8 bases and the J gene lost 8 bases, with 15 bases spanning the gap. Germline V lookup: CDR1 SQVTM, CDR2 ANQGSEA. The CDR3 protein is CSPPRAGGYTF. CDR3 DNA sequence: TGCAGCCCCCCCAGGGCGGGAGGCTACACCTTC.

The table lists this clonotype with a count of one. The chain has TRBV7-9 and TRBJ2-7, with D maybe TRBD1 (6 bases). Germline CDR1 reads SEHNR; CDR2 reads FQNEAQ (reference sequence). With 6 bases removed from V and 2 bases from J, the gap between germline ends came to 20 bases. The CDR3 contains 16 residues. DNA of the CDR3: TGTGCCAGCAGTCACGGCCGACAGGATCTTACCTACGAGCAGTACTTC. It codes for CASSHGRQDLTYEQYF. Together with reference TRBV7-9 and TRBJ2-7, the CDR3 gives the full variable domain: DTGVSQNPRHKITKRGQNVTFRCDPISEHNRLYWYRQTLGQGPEFLTYFQNEAQLEKSRLLSDRFSAERPKGSFSTLEIQRTEQGDSAMYLCASSHGRQDLTYEQYFGPGTRLTVT.

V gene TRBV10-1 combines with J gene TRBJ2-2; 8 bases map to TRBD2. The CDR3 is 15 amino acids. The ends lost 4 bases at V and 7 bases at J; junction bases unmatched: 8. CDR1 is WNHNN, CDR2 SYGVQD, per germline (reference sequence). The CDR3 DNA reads TGCGCCAGCAGTGGCAGCGGGAGTATAAACGGGGAGCTGTTTTTT. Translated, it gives CASSGSGSINGELFF.

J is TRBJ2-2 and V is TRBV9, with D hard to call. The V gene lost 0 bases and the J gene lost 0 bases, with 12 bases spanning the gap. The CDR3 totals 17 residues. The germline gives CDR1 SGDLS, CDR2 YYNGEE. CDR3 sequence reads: CASSVGQALANTGELFF. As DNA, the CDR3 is TGTGCCAGCAGCGTAGGGCAAGCGCTCGCGAACACCGGGGAGCTGTTTTTT.

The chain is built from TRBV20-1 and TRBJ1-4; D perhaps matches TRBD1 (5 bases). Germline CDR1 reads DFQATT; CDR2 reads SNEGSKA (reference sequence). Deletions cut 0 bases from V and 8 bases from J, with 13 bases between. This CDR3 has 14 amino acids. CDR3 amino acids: CSARDMGDAEKLFF. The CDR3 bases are TGCAGTGCTAGAGATATGGGGGATGCCGAAAAACTGTTTTTT.